Listed here are 32 T cell receptor beta chains from one sample, sequenced in a study of shared clonotypes between healthy human individuals (dated by TCRdb to 2020 to 2021). Libraries were built with the immunoSEQ multiplex PCR assay. Drawn from immuneACCESS, this table holds only the in-frame rearrangements with V and J called that TCRdb kept. Clones are partly lost; checked studies trace under half to an unresolved V gene and leave the rest unexplained. In all, the sample holds a few million clones, and around 90% of those were seen once. The ten top clones hold over 0.12% of the sample. Sequenced: naive CD4+ T cells sorted from blood. In the paper's terms, the cell subset or site label means: CD45RA+ positively selected. These receptors were obtained from a man between 18 and 35 years old in good health.

A note on this clone: Additional DNA sequences in this sample encode the identical CDR3. J is TRBJ2-2 and V is TRBV7-2, with D unresolved. Germline CDR1 and CDR2: SGHTA and FQGNSA. This CDR3 region has 15 residues. V lost 2 bases and J lost 2, with 9 bases in between. The CDR3 protein is CASSLSGVNTGELFF. The CDR3, as DNA: TGTGCCAGCAGCTTATCTGGAGTCAACACCGGGGAGCTGTTTTTT.

V is TRBV18 and J is TRBJ2-2; 8 bases line up with TRBD1. The CDR3 has 16 amino acids. V lost 4 bases and J lost 1; bases outside the gene matches: 5. Germline loops: CDR1 KGHSH, CDR2 LQKENI. CDR3 bases: TGTGCCAGCTCACTGACCGGGACAGGGAACACCGGGGAGCTGTTTTTT. Its protein product is CASSLTGTGNTGELFF.

The chain combines TRBV9 with TRBJ2-6; D gene uncertain. This CDR3 contains 19 residues. Germline V CDR1 and CDR2: SGDLS, YYNGEE. With 0 bases removed from V and 1 base from J, the gap between germline ends came to 17 bases. DNA of the CDR3: TGTGCCAGCAGCGTAGGTCCCTCCGACCGGCATTCTGGGGCCAACGTCCTGACTTTC. Its protein product is CASSVGPSDRHSGANVLTF.

This clone was counted a single time. The gene calls are TRBV19 and TRBJ2-5; 9 nucleotides agree with TRBD2. Germline V gene data show CDR1 as LNHDA and CDR2 as SQIVND (reference sequence). The CDR3 consists of 15 residues. Trimming removed 4 bases from V and 4 bases from J; junction bases left unmatched: 7. The CDR3 region is CASSTLAGARETQYF. In DNA form, the CDR3 reads TGTGCCAGTAGTACCTTAGCGGGAGCTCGAGAGACCCAGTACTTC.

The gene calls are TRBV6-5 and TRBJ2-5, with a possible D match to TRBD2 (5 bases). CDR3 length: 14 residues. Germline V gene lookup returns CDR1 MNHEY and CDR2 SVGAGI. The ends were cut back, 6 bases at V and 4 bases at J, with 15 bases in the middle. CDR3 protein: CASRRAAGGETQYF. The CDR3 DNA reads TGTGCCAGCAGGAGGGCCGCTGGAGGAGAGACCCAGTACTTC.

The CDR3 here is CAWTDRNTGELFF. CDR3 bases: TGTGCCTGGACCGACAGGAACACCGGGGAGCTGTTTTTT. V is TRBV30 and J is TRBJ2-2; perhaps TRBD1 as D (5 bases). V dropped 4 bases and J dropped 1 base, with 7 bases sitting between them. The CDR3 length is 13 residues. Looked up from germline, CDR1 is GTSNPN and CDR2 is SVGIG (reference sequence).

This chain connects TRBV27 to TRBJ1-6, with D possibly TRBD1 on 5 matching bases. CDR1 and CDR2 (germline): MNHEY, SMNVEV (reference sequence). V was pared by 2 bases and J by 0 bases, with 17 bases between. CDR3 length: 19 residues. Written as DNA, the CDR3 is TGTGCCAGCAGTTTAAGGGGAGGGCAGGGTAGCTCCTATAATTCACCCCTCCACTTT. This sequence encodes CASSLRGGQGSSYNSPLHF.

This chain uses TRBV18 with TRBJ2-7, with TRBD1 matching 7 bases. Germline values: CDR1 KGHSH, CDR2 LQKENI. Trimming took 3 bases from V and 6 from J; bases not matched to a gene: 11. The CDR3 covers 15 residues. The CDR3 loop is CASSPAAGKGAEQYF. The CDR3 region has the DNA TGTGCCAGCTCACCGGCGGCAGGGAAGGGGGCCGAGCAGTACTTC.

The J gene is TRBJ2-7, the V gene TRBV19; D ambiguous. Trimming shortened V by 2 bases and J by 6 bases, and 5 bases separated the two germline ends. There are 11 residues in the CDR3. CDR1 is LNHDA, CDR2 SQIVND, per germline (reference sequence). CDR3 protein: CASSIRFEQYF. The CDR3 DNA is TGTGCCAGTAGTATAAGGTTCGAGCAGTACTTC.

The chain joins TRBV5-4 to TRBJ2-5; the D gene is possibly TRBD2 (7 bases). The CDR3 extends over 15 amino acids. Trimming took off 4 bases at V and 3 bases at J, with 16 bases between the two ends. Germline CDR1 SGHNT, CDR2 YYREEE (reference sequence). The DNA for the CDR3 is TGTGCCAGCAGCCTAGGGGGGGGAGTGGAAGAGACCCAGTACTTC. This encodes CASSLGGGVEETQYF.

The chain recombines TRBV18 with TRBJ1-3, with 8 nucleotides matching TRBD1. This CDR3 comprises 15 residues. V lost 4 bases and J lost 0; bases outside the gene matches: 2. CDR1 and CDR2 (germline): KGHSH, LQKENI. CDR3 nucleotides: TGTGCCAGCTCACGGGGGACAGGCTCTGGAAACACCATATATTTT. Translating it yields CASSRGTGSGNTIYF.

The CDR3 protein is CASSGGNPYEQYF. CDR3 nucleotides: TGTGCCAGCAGTGGGGGGAATCCCTACGAGCAGTACTTC. V usage is TRBV28 and J usage is TRBJ2-7; D might be TRBD2 (6 bases). Trimming left V 5 bases short and J 2 bases short, with 10 bases between. Germline assignment: CDR1 MDHEN and CDR2 SYDVKM. This CDR3 is built from 13 residues.

In this sample, this clone turned up once. V usage is TRBV9 and J usage is TRBJ2-1; 7 nucleotides align to TRBD1. J gave up 2 bases and V 4 bases, and 6 bases lay outside the gene matches. Per germline, CDR1 SGDLS and CDR2 YYNGEE. The CDR3 extends over 15 amino acids. CDR3 in amino acids: CASSFWTGAYNEQFF. CDR3 nucleotides: TGTGCCAGCAGCTTTTGGACAGGAGCCTACAATGAGCAGTTCTTC. The complete variable domain, with remaining parts taken from reference TRBV9 and TRBJ2-1, reads DSGVTQTPKHLITATGQRVTLRCSPRSGDLSVYWYQQSLDQGLQFLIQYYNGEERAKGNILERFSAQQFPDLHSELNLSSLELGDSALYFCASSFWTGAYNEQFFGPGTRLTVL.

On this clone: The sample carries other DNA sequences with the same CDR3. The rearrangement joins TRBV29-1 to TRBJ2-5; tentatively, D is TRBD1 (6 bases). The V end lost 6 bases, the J end lost 0 bases, and 8 bases lay between the germline ends. CDR3 length: 12 residues. From germline, CDR1 is SQVTM and CDR2 ANQGSEA. The CDR3 loop reads CSVGQNQETQYF. The CDR3 DNA reads TGCAGCGTGGGACAAAACCAAGAGACCCAGTACTTC. The whole variable domain, filled in from reference TRBV29-1 and TRBJ2-5, reads SAVISQKPSRDICQRGTSLTIQCQVDSQVTMMFWYRQQPGQSLTLIATANQGSEATYESGFVIDKFPISRPNLTFSTLTVSNMSPEDSSIYLCSVGQNQETQYFGPGTRLLVL.

The chain uses TRBV6-5 and TRBJ1-4; D possibly corresponds to TRBD1 (6 bases). Trimming left V 5 bases short and J 8 bases short, with 15 bases between. The CDR3 is made up of 14 amino acids. Germline CDR1 and CDR2: MNHEY and SVGAGI. CDR3 protein: CASSEGGPGEKLFF. CDR3 sequence (DNA): TGTGCCAGCAGTGAGGGGGGACCGGGAGAAAAACTGTTTTTT.

This sequence joins TRBV30 and TRBJ1-5; D call uncertain. The CDR3 has 13 amino acids. The V end was cut by 1 base, the J end by 5 bases, with 9 bases between. CDR1 and CDR2 (germline): GTSNPN, SVGIG (reference sequence). In DNA, the CDR3 is TGTGCCTGGAGTGAGGGCAGCTATCAGCCCCAGCATTTT. Amino acid sequence: CAWSEGSYQPQHF.

The gene calls are TRBV28 and TRBJ2-1, with D perhaps TRBD1 or TRBD2 (6 bases each). Trimming cost V 3 bases and J 6 bases, with 12 bases left between them. Germline lookup yields CDR1 MDHEN and CDR2 SYDVKM. There are 14 residues in the CDR3. The CDR3 spells CASSFGGPINEQFF. The DNA for the CDR3 is TGTGCCAGCAGTTTTGGGGGGCCCATCAATGAGCAGTTCTTC.

This clone appeared a single time. The sample contains more than one DNA sequence encoding this CDR3. This rearrangement joins TRBV5-1 to TRBJ1-1, with 8 bases fitting TRBD1. V was clipped by 8 bases and J by 6 bases; unmatched bases: 12. CDR3 length equals 14 residues. Germline CDR1 reads SGHRS; CDR2 reads YFSETQ. The CDR3, as DNA: TGCGCCAGTAGCCCAACAGGGGGGACCCCTGAAGCTTTCTTT. Translated: CASSPTGGTPEAFF.

The J gene is TRBJ1-1, the V gene TRBV6-1; the D is unclear. There are 12 residues in the CDR3. Germline-derived CDR1 and CDR2 are MNHNS and SASEGT. Deletions cut 3 bases from V and 11 bases from J, with 13 bases between. The CDR3 DNA sequence: TGTGCCAGCAGTGAGACGGGCTTTAACGCTTTCTTT. It codes for CASSETGFNAFF.

Details on this clone: The sample holds other DNA sequences that translate to the same CDR3. The chain uses TRBV6-6 and TRBJ1-3; 7 bases are shared with TRBD1. Germline lookup yields CDR1 MNHNY and CDR2 SVGAGI (reference sequence). The CDR3 consists of 16 residues. The trim removed 2 bases at V and 3 bases at J, leaving 7 bases unmatched. The DNA of the CDR3 is TGTGCCAGCAGTTACACCCCCCGGACAGGTGGAAACACCATATATTTT. This translates into CASSYTPRTGGNTIYF.

This rearrangement joins TRBV7-9 to TRBJ1-4, with unresolved D. With 5 bases removed from V and 1 base from J, the gap between germline ends came to 11 bases. CDR3 length: 15 amino acids. Germline V gene lookup returns CDR1 SEHNR and CDR2 FQNEAQ (reference sequence). CDR3 sequence (DNA): TGTGCCAGCAGCACACTGCAGGAAACTAATGAAAAACTGTTTTTT. It encodes CASSTLQETNEKLFF. Based on the CDR3 plus reference TRBV7-9 and TRBJ1-4, the full variable domain is DTGVSQNPRHKITKRGQNVTFRCDPISEHNRLYWYRQTLGQGPEFLTYFQNEAQLEKSRLLSDRFSAERPKGSFSTLEIQRTEQGDSAMYLCASSTLQETNEKLFFGSGTQLSVL.

Notes on this clone: Germline is not matched at one junction end, which may reflect a read error. This specimen includes other DNA sequences encoding the same CDR3. The chain has TRBV7-7 and TRBJ2-7, with 11 nucleotides matching TRBD1. Germline loops: CDR1 SSHAT, CDR2 FNYEAQ (reference sequence). This CDR3 is built from 14 residues. Here the CDR3 reads CASSAGTGGYEQYF. The CDR3 bases are TGTGCTAGCAGCGCGGGGACAGGGGGCTACGAGCAGTACTTC.

The chain has TRBV19 and TRBJ1-5; the match to TRBD1 covers 11 bases. Germline CDR1 is LNHDA and CDR2 is SQIVND (reference sequence). This CDR3 contains 17 residues. Unmatched junction bases numbered 7, after V lost 5 bases and J lost 1 base. The CDR3, as DNA: TGTGCCAGTAGTCCGCGGACAGGGGGCGGGAGCAATCAGCCCCAGCATTTT. Protein sequence: CASSPRTGGGSNQPQHF.

The chain links TRBV28 to TRBJ1-4; unclear D gene. This CDR3 is built from 14 residues. Germline CDR1 is MDHEN and CDR2 is SYDVKM. V was clipped by 8 bases and J by 0 bases, with 10 bases between them. The DNA of the CDR3 is TGTGCCAGCGTCTCGCCAGCAACTAATGAAAAACTGTTTTTT. Residues: CASVSPATNEKLFF.

V gene TRBV5-6 combines with J gene TRBJ2-3; the D gene could be TRBD1 or TRBD2 (5 bases each). This CDR3 contains 13 residues. Germline-derived CDR1 and CDR2 are SGHDT and YYEEEE. The V gene lost 4 bases and the J gene lost 2 bases, with 8 bases spanning the gap. CDR3 in amino acids: CASSPGTTDTQYF. CDR3 DNA sequence: TGTGCCAGCAGCCCCGGGACCACAGATACGCAGTATTTT.

The chain couples TRBV6-5 to TRBJ1-1, with D perhaps TRBD1 (6 bases). V was clipped by 5 bases and J by 5 bases, with 15 bases between them. The CDR3 length is 14 residues. The V gene's germline CDR1 is MNHEY and CDR2 SVGAGI. CDR3: CASSLQGKGTEAFF. CDR3 in DNA: TGTGCCAGCAGTCTACAGGGAAAGGGGACTGAAGCTTTCTTT.

This sequence joins TRBV7-2 and TRBJ1-4; D gene uncertain. Germline V gene data show CDR1 as SGHTA and CDR2 as FQGNSA. There are 14 residues in the CDR3. Deletions cut 5 bases from V and 6 bases from J, with 13 bases between. CDR3 nucleotide sequence: TGTGCCAGCAGCGAATCGGGGAGAGATGAAAAACTGTTTTTT. Amino acid sequence: CASSESGRDEKLFF.

The chain employs TRBV7-2 and TRBJ1-6; D not resolved. Germline CDR1 and CDR2: SGHTA and FQGNSA. The CDR3 is 16 residues long. Between the trimmed V and J ends, which lost 1 base and 0 bases, there was a span of 7 bases. The DNA of the CDR3 is TGTGCCAGCAGCTTAGGAACGCGCTCCTATAATTCACCCCTCCACTTT. It yields the protein CASSLGTRSYNSPLHF.

V and J are TRBV21-1 and TRBJ1-5; TRBD1, the D gene given by the table, was not confirmed from the DNA. TRBV21-1 is a documented pseudogene. The CDR3 runs 19 residues. CDR3 sequence (DNA): TGTGCCAGCAGCGAAGAGAGAGGTACAGGGACGGTTAGCAATCAGCCCCAGCATTTT. This encodes CASSEERGTGTVSNQPQHF.

The chain uses TRBV7-9 and TRBJ1-2, with unresolved D. Germline CDR1 is SEHNR and CDR2 is FQNEAQ (reference sequence). The CDR3 covers 13 residues. The germline V and J ends were trimmed by 1 base and 8 bases, with 11 bases remaining between them. This CDR3 is CASSLVVDGGYTF. CDR3 nucleotides: TGTGCCAGCAGCTTAGTGGTTGATGGGGGCTACACCTTC.

The CDR3 protein is CASSNGPTNEKLFF. For the CDR3, the DNA is TGTGCCAGCAGTAACGGGCCAACTAATGAAAAACTGTTTTTT. The rearrangement links TRBV6-5 to TRBJ1-4; D is unresolved. V lost 5 bases and J lost 0, with 7 bases in between. The CDR3 sequence is 14 residues long. From germline, CDR1 is MNHEY and CDR2 SVGAGI.

This clone was seen just once. The chain has TRBV19 and TRBJ1-5; no reliable D call. Germline V gives CDR1 LNHDA, CDR2 SQIVND (reference sequence). Trimming pared 1 base from V and 2 bases from J, leaving 15 bases between. This CDR3 is 17 amino acids long. CDR3 in DNA: TGTGCCAGTAGTATAGGAGGGCCTCCTCTCGGCAATCAGCCCCAGCATTTT. Its protein is CASSIGGPPLGNQPQHF.